At least ten counts were recorded for the clone carrying this TCR beta chain. This entry is derived from a study of blood T cell repertoires in COVID-19. About the study: In each case, the material was cDNA or gDNA derived from T cells, B-cell-depleted T cells, or PBMCs.

Participants were aged about 18 to 90 years, lived in under 30 US areas, and enrolled virtually. Self-reported history from a screening survey and questionnaire set each donor's cohort. The CDR3 loop spans 15 amino acids. From germline, CDR1 is SGHNT and CDR2 YYREEE (reference sequence). Losses at the gene ends were 4 bases for V and 8 bases for J; bases not matched to a gene: 11. Original methodology: Estimates of nucleated cell counts were drawn from the amplification of reference gene primers. Sequencing was performed with immunoSEQ multiplex PCR; in TCRdb, only in-frame clones are kept and a portion is missing. V and J calls and clone size are as listed in that table; D and trimming were resolved from the DNA. The table lists approximately 220,000 clones, roughly 80% of them singletons.

The TCR was taken from a woman aged 40 to 50 who had been exposed to COVID-19. J is TRBJ2-1 and V is TRBV5-4; 8 bases line up with TRBD1. The sample consisted of PBMCs or T cells enriched from blood (not recorded which). CDR3 amino acids: CASSPRGGQGDEQFF. The CDR3 DNA sequence: TGTGCCAGCAGCCCCCGGGGTGGACAGGGCGATGAGCAGTTCTTC.